The 28 T cell receptor beta chains listed next were all sequenced from one sample in a study of tumor-infiltrating lymphocytes in oesophageal squamous cell carcinoma. A single record per CDR3 protein comes from TCRdb applying MiXCR to the PCR reads. The table has tens of thousands of distinct CDR3 sequences, 38% seen once. The sequencing sample was made of esophageal tumor tissue. These receptors originate from a male donor with esophageal squamous cell carcinoma.

This clonotype was detected only a few times. The chain employs TRBV7-2 and TRBJ2-2; 10 bases agree with TRBD2. After removal of 5 bases from V and 4 bases from J, the junction contained 4 bases not matched to a gene. CDR3 length equals 15 residues. In germline, CDR1 is SGHTA, CDR2 FQGNSA. The CDR3 sequence is CASSGRLAGTGELFF. CDR3 sequence (DNA): TGTGCCAGCAGCGGCAGACTAGCGGGCACCGGGGAGCTGTTTTTT.

In this sample, this clonotype turned up many times. The junction does not match germline at one end; this may be a read error. The chain carries TRBV12-3 or TRBV12-4 and TRBJ1-5; 9 nucleotides agree with TRBD1. This CDR3 has 16 amino acids. CDR3 nucleotides: TGTGCCAGCAGTTTATGGGGACAGGGACTCAATCGGCCCCAGCATTTT. It encodes CASSLWGQGLNRPQHF.

This clonotype was seen at least ten times. The chain combines TRBV7-3 with TRBJ2-5; 10 bases map to TRBD2. Losses at the gene ends were 5 bases for V and 5 bases for J; bases not matched to a gene: 8. In germline, CDR1 is SGHTA, CDR2 FQGTGA. This CDR3 has 15 residues. The CDR3, as DNA: TGTGCCAGCAGCCCAGGGACTAGCGATCTCGAGACCCAGTACTTC. Translating gives CASSPGTSDLETQYF.

The sample holds a few counts of this clonotype. The CDR3 region has the DNA TGTGCCAGCAGGGCCCTGGGTCAGAGCTCCTACGAGCAGTACTTC. Encoded protein: CASRALGQSSYEQYF. The J gene is TRBJ2-7, the V gene TRBV2, with D unclear. The CDR3 totals 15 residues. The V gene's germline CDR1 is SNHLY and CDR2 FYNNEI. Trimming removed 6 bases at V and 0 bases at J, with 15 bases between.

Worth noting for this clonotype: A much larger clone sits a single nucleotide away, making a read error possible. The chain uses TRBV28 and TRBJ2-7; D gene uncertain. The CDR3 length is 12 residues. The germline V gene has CDR1 MDHEN and CDR2 SYDVKM. The CDR3 sequence: CVSSLRYNEQYF. As DNA, the CDR3 is TGTGTCAGCAGTTTGAGGTACAATGAGCAGTACTTC.

This chain joins TRBV24-1 and TRBJ2-3; D gene unclear. CDR1 is KGHDR and CDR2 is SFDVKD in the germline V gene. This CDR3 is built from 13 residues. V lost 7 bases to trimming and J lost 2 bases, with 9 bases between them. In nucleotides, the CDR3 is TGTGCCACCAGAGACACCACCACAGATACGCAGTATTTT. Translating it yields CATRDTTTDTQYF.

This clonotype was seen many times. V usage is TRBV19 and J usage is TRBJ2-3; 10 positions match TRBD2. The CDR3 length is 17 residues. The germline V gene encodes CDR1 LNHDA and CDR2 SQIVND (reference sequence). The ends lost 5 bases at V and 5 bases at J; junction bases unmatched: 13. As DNA, the CDR3 is TGTGCCAGTAGTCCCCGGTATGAGCGGGAGGGCCGAGATACGCAGTATTTT. Protein sequence: CASSPRYEREGRDTQYF.

The chain carries TRBV7-3 and TRBJ2-1; 11 bases align to TRBD2. After removal of 3 bases from V and 13 bases from J, the junction contained 17 bases not matched to a gene. Germline lookup yields CDR1 SGHTA and CDR2 FQGTGA. CDR3 length: 17 residues. CDR3: CASSFSIGTSGQETQFF. As DNA, the CDR3 is TGTGCCAGCAGCTTTTCCATCGGGACTAGCGGACAAGAGACCCAGTTCTTC.

This clonotype appeared a few times. The chain couples TRBV2 to TRBJ2-3; 7 bases agree with TRBD2. Trimming at V came to 6 bases and at J to 0 bases, leaving 9 bases not matched to a gene. The length of the CDR3 is 16 residues. CDR1 and CDR2 from the germline V gene are SNHLY and FYNNEI. This CDR3 reads CASSPIGAGSTDTQYF. The CDR3 region has the DNA TGTGCCAGCAGCCCTATCGGAGCGGGGAGCACAGATACGCAGTATTTT.

This clonotype was counted many times. A read error is possible here, since a much larger clone lies one base away. This chain joins TRBV7-3 and TRBJ2-1, with TRBD1 matching over 9 bases. The J call may be incorrect, as the DNA end agrees better with TRBJ2-7. Germline CDR1 is SGHTA and CDR2 is FQGTGA. This CDR3 contains 15 residues. In DNA form, the CDR3 reads TGTGCCAGCAGCTCAGGGACAGGGATTGAGAATGAGCAGTACTTC. Encoded protein: CASSSGTGIENEQYF.

This chain connects TRBV9 to TRBJ2-3; D remains ambiguous. V gave up 4 bases and J gave up 2 bases, with 11 bases separating them. CDR3 length: 14 amino acids. Germline loops: CDR1 SGDLS, CDR2 YYNGEE. In DNA, the CDR3 is TGTGCCAGCAGCCCCAATTTTTACACAGATACGCAGTATTTT. Translating it yields CASSPNFYTDTQYF.

The chain recombines TRBV7-2 with TRBJ2-1, with 7 bases that match TRBD1. The last part of the DNA fits TRBJ2-7 better; the J call may be wrong. The CDR3 covers 14 residues. Germline CDR1 SGHTA, CDR2 FQGNSA. The CDR3: CASSPRQGNYEQYF. Written as DNA, the CDR3 is TGTGCCAGCAGCCCAAGACAGGGAAACTACGAGCAGTACTTC.

This clonotype was seen repeatedly, ten times or more. This rearrangement joins TRBV7-3 to TRBJ2-1; D possibly uses TRBD1 or TRBD2 (5 bases each). The CDR3 extends over 17 amino acids. The V and J ends lost 2 bases and 4 bases respectively, with 18 bases between them. The germline V gene encodes CDR1 SGHTA and CDR2 FQGTGA. The CDR3 DNA reads TGTGCCAGCAGCTTATTCCCCGGGACCCCTATATACAATGAGCAGTTCTTC. Protein sequence: CASSLFPGTPIYNEQFF.

This clonotype was observed once. The rearrangement joins TRBV7-6 to TRBJ2-6; D is ambiguous. In germline, CDR1 is SGHVS, CDR2 FNYEAQ. With 5 bases removed from V and 0 bases from J, the gap between germline ends came to 14 bases. CDR3 size: 17 residues. The CDR3 coding sequence is TGTGCCAGCAGCATCCGGGCCTGGGGCTCTGGGGCCAACGTCCTGACTTTC. Amino acid sequence: CASSIRAWGSGANVLTF.

In DNA, the CDR3 is TGCGCCAGCACCCCAGAGATACTTAACACTGAAGCTTTCTTT. It is translated as CASTPEILNTEAFF. The rearrangement links TRBV5-1 to TRBJ1-1; D not resolved. Germline loops: CDR1 SGHRS, CDR2 YFSETQ. The CDR3 is 14 residues long. V lost 6 bases and J lost 2, with 14 bases in between. The whole variable domain, filled in from reference TRBV5-1 and TRBJ1-1, reads KAGVTQTPRYLIKTRGQQVTLSCSPISGHRSVSWYQQTPGQGLQFLFEYFSETQRNKGNFPGRFSGRQFSNSRSEMNVSTLELGDSALYLCASTPEILNTEAFFGQGTRLTVV.

At least ten counts were recorded for this clonotype. The rearrangement uses TRBV6-1 and TRBJ1-5, with D possibly TRBD1 on 5 matching bases. CDR1 MNHNS and CDR2 SASEGT come from the germline V gene. The CDR3 covers 15 residues. The V end lost 6 bases, the J end lost 2 bases, and 14 bases lay between the germline ends. The CDR3 loop reads CASRTRVMGNQPQHF. The CDR3 DNA reads as TGTGCCAGCAGAACCAGGGTTATGGGCAATCAGCCCCAGCATTTT.

Note on this clonotype: A read error may be the cause here, since a much bigger clone is one base away. The chain carries TRBV2 and TRBJ2-1; 7 bases line up with TRBD2. TRBJ2-7 explains the end of the DNA better; the J call may be wrong. This CDR3 has 13 residues. CDR1 is SNHLY, CDR2 FYNNEI, per germline. The DNA of the CDR3 is TGTGCCAGCAAAGCGGGGTTATACAATGAGCAGTACTTC. The encoded protein is CASKAGLYNEQYF.

Ten or more counts support this clonotype. This sequence joins TRBV11-2 and TRBJ2-1; D might be TRBD2 (6 bases). The CDR3 covers 15 residues. CDR1 and CDR2 from the germline V gene are SGHAT and FQNNGV. Deletions cut 2 bases from V and 10 bases from J, with 18 bases between. Here the CDR3 DNA reads TGTGCCAGCAGCTTAAACACTGGCGGGGCCTACGAGCAGTTCTTC. It codes for CASSLNTGGAYEQFF.

A few counts support this clonotype. The chain recombines TRBV9 with TRBJ1-6, with a possible D match to TRBD1 (5 bases). CDR3 length equals 15 residues. Germline V gives CDR1 SGDLS, CDR2 YYNGEE. V lost 0 bases and J lost 7, with 11 bases in between. Here the CDR3 reads CASSVGQGGNSPLHF. The CDR3 nucleotides are TGTGCCAGCAGCGTAGGCCAGGGTGGAAATTCACCCCTCCACTTT.

This clonotype appeared a few times. This chain uses TRBV5-6 with TRBJ2-3; 9 positions match TRBD2. The DNA end lines up better with TRBJ2-7; the J call may be wrong. The CDR3 has 16 residues. Germline V CDR1 and CDR2: SGHDT, YYEEEE. The CDR3 protein is CASSPGAGGTYNEQYF. The CDR3 DNA sequence: TGTGCCAGCAGTCCCGGAGCGGGGGGTACCTACAATGAGCAGTACTTC.

The table lists this clonotype with many counts. The V call is TRBV14, the J call TRBJ2-3; no clear D gene. Germline assignment: CDR1 SGHDN and CDR2 FVKESK. This CDR3 region has 13 residues. V was trimmed by 2 bases and J by 3 bases, leaving 6 bases between them. The CDR3 DNA reads TGTGCCAGCAGCCAACGTAGAACAGATACGCAGTATTTT. Translated, it gives CASSQRRTDTQYF.

This clonotype was observed at least ten times. The chain is built from TRBV7-8 and TRBJ2-1; 7 nucleotides agree with TRBD1. The length of the CDR3 is 15 residues. The ends lost 5 bases at V and 0 bases at J; junction bases unmatched: 4. Germline V gene lookup returns CDR1 SGHVS and CDR2 FQNEAQ. The CDR3 coding sequence is TGTGCCAGCAGCCAAAGGGACAGCTCCTACAATGAGCAGTTCTTC. Translating it yields CASSQRDSSYNEQFF.

This clonotype was detected many times. The chain combines TRBV5-1 with TRBJ2-1; TRBD1 matches at 9 bases. The germline V gene has CDR1 SGHRS and CDR2 YFSETQ. This CDR3 region has 17 residues. V trimming: 1 base; J trimming: 3 bases; junction bases outside the gene matches: 8. CDR3 in DNA: TGCGCCAGCAGCTTGCAGCCAAAGGGACAGGGCTACAATGAGCAGTTCTTC. This encodes CASSLQPKGQGYNEQFF.

J is TRBJ2-3 and V is TRBV11-2, with 7 bases identical to TRBD1. The J call may be in error: the DNA end matches TRBJ2-7 better. The germline gives CDR1 SGHAT, CDR2 FQNNGV. The length of the CDR3 is 11 residues. For the CDR3, the DNA is TGTGCCAGCTACAGGGGCCATACGCAGTACTTC. It translates to CASYRGHTQYF.

This clonotype was recorded only once. As the CDR3 is not closed by the conserved phenylalanine or tryptophan, this likely results from a read error. Because the CDR3's place on the DNA is in doubt, the DNA is left out and the CDR3 is given as listed by TCRdb. The genes are TRBV6-5 and TRBJ2-6. Germline CDR1 and CDR2: MNHEY and SVGAGI. The CDR3 spans 15 amino acids, including both terminal residues. The CDR3 is CASSYSSPYEQYFGN.

In its sample, this clonotype ranks as medium-sized (0.01 to 0.1%). The chain uses TRBV7-2 and TRBJ2-5; 9 bases match TRBD1. CDR1 is SGHTA, CDR2 FQGNSA, per germline. V shed 5 bases and J 4 bases; nucleotides not matched to a gene: 8. The CDR3 runs to 15 residues. In nucleotides, the CDR3 is TGTGCCAGCAGCCCCTCTCTGACAGGGGGAGAGACCCAGTACTTC. It is translated as CASSPSLTGGETQYF.

V and J are TRBV28 and TRBJ2-7; TRBD2 agrees at 9 bases. The last part of the DNA fits TRBJ2-1 better; the J call may be wrong. CDR1 is MDHEN and CDR2 is SYDVKM in the germline V gene. The CDR3 length is 16 residues. Written as DNA, the CDR3 is TGTGCCAGCAGTTTAATGACTAGCGGAGCTTACAATGAGCAGTTCTTC. Translating it yields CASSLMTSGAYNEQFF.

This clonotype showed up just once. The rearrangement links TRBV12-3 or TRBV12-4 to TRBJ2-3, with unresolved D. The J call may be incorrect, as the DNA end agrees better with TRBJ2-5. The CDR3 has 13 amino acids. The CDR3 nucleotides are TGTGCCAGCACCCCGGACGGACAAGAGACCCAGTACTTC. Its protein product is CASTPDGQETQYF.